This paragraph covers one T cell receptor beta chain sequence. What it binds is unknown. This specimen comes from a study of cytomegalovirus exposure and HLA in healthy donors. Trimming left V 1 base short and J 1 base short, with 11 bases between. CDR3 length: 15 residues. Germline CDR1 SGHVS, CDR2 FNYEAQ. Study outcomes and limitations: Clonal expansion, a later analysis showed, was greater in HLA-associated TCR beta chains than in equally common others. Researchers reported in a later analysis that a missense DCLRE1C variant was tied to TCR beta V- and J-gene trimming. What a later analysis reportedly showed was that an Asian-associated ancestry cluster had fewer N-insertions than the 666-donor mean. Indistinguishable V segments, including TRBV6-2 and TRBV6-3, were excluded.

With 60 Vbeta and 13 Jbeta primers, the PCR was carried out. Libraries were prepared by immunoSEQ multiplex PCR; TCRdb keeps only in-frame clonotypes and omits some of them. The sample records 190,000 or so clones, 79% being singletons. Sequenced material: PBMCs. This TCR derives from a male donor in good health and CMV-seropositive. This chain links TRBV7-6 with TRBJ2-7; no firm D call. CDR3 sequence (DNA): TGTGCCAGCAGCTTAGATCCGTCAGTATCCTACGAGCAGTACTTC. This sequence encodes CASSLDPSVSYEQYF.